This entry lists 3 T cell receptor beta chains sequenced from one sample in a study of blood T cell repertoires in COVID-19 (dated by TCRdb to 2018 to 2020). The library was prepared using the immunoSEQ multiplex PCR assay. TCRdb took this table from immuneACCESS and kept in-frame rearrangements with V and J called. Such tables lack part of the clones; where checked against another copy, unresolved V genes explain under half of the gap, and the rest is unexplained. The sample contains around 300,000 clones, about nine tenths of them found a single time. The ten biggest clones cover around 2.1% of the sample. The sequenced sample consisted of peripheral blood. These receptors were taken from a man aged 45-65 years with acute or convalescent COVID-19.

The chain joins TRBV5-1 to TRBJ1-4; 7 bases agree with TRBD1. The germline V gene has CDR1 SGHRS and CDR2 YFSETQ. V was pared by 0 bases and J by 4 bases, with 3 bases of the junction left unmatched. This CDR3 spans 15 amino acids. The CDR3 DNA reads as TGCGCCAGCAGCTTGGGTCAGGGGGATAATGAAAAACTGTTTTTT. Amino acids: CASSLGQGDNEKLFF. The entire variable domain, with the rest obtained from reference TRBV5-1 and TRBJ1-4, is as follows: KAGVTQTPRYLIKTRGQQVTLSCSPISGHRSVSWYQQTPGQGLQFLFEYFSETQRNKGNFPGRFSGRQFSNSRSEMNVSTLELGDSALYLCASSLGQGDNEKLFFGSGTQLSVL.

This clone was seen only a few times. This sample includes further DNA sequences coding for the same CDR3. V is TRBV5-1 and J is TRBJ1-5; D is undetermined. The CDR3 spans 14 residues. Germline CDR1 and CDR2: SGHRS and YFSETQ. Trimming left V 0 bases short and J 0 bases short, with 4 bases between. The CDR3 sequence: CASSLDSSNQPQHF. The CDR3 region has the DNA TGCGCCAGCAGCTTGGACAGTAGCAATCAGCCCCAGCATTTT.

As concerns this clone: At one of its ends the junction is not consistent with the germline gene, which may arise from a read error. This rearrangement joins TRBV28 to TRBJ1-1, with 7 bases identical to TRBD1. CDR1 is MDHEN, CDR2 SYDVKM, per germline. The CDR3 has 10 residues. CDR3 amino acids: CASSFRGQYF. The CDR3 DNA reads as TGTGCCAGCAGTTTTAGGGGGCAGTACTTT.